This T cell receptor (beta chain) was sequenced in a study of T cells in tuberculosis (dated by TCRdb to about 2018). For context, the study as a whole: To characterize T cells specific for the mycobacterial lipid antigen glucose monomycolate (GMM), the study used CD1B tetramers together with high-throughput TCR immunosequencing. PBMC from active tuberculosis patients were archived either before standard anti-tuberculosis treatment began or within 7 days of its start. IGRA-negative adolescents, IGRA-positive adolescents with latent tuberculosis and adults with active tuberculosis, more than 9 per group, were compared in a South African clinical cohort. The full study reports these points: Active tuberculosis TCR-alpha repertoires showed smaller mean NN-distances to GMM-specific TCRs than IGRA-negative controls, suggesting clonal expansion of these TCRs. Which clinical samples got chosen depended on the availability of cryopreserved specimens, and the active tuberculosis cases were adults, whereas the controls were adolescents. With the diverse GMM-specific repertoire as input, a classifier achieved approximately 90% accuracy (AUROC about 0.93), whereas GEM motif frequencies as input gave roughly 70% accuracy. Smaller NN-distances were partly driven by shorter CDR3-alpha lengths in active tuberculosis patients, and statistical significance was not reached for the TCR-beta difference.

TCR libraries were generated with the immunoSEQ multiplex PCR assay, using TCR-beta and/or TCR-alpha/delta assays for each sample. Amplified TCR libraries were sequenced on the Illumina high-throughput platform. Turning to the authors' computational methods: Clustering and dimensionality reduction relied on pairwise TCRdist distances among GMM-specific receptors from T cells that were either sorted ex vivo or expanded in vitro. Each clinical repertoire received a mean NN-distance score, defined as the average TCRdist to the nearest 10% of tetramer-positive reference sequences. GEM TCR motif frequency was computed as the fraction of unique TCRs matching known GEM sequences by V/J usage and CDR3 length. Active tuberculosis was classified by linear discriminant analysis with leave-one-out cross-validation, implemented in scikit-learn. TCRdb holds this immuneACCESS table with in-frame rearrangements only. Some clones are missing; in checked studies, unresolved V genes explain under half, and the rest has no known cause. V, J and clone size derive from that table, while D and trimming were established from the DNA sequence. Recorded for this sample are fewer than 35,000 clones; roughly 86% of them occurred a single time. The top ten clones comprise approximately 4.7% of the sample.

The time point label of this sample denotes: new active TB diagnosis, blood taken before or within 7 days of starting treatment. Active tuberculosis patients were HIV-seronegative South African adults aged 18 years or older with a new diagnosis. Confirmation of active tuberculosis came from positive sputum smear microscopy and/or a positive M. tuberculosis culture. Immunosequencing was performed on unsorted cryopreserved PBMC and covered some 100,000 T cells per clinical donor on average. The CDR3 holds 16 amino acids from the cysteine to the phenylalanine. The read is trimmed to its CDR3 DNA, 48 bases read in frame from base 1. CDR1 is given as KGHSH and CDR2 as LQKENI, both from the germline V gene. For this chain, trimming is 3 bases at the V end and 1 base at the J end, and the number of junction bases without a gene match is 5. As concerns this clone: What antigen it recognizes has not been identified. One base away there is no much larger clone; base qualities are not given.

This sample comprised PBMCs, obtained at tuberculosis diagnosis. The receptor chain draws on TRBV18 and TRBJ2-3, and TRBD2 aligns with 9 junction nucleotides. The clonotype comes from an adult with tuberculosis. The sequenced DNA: TGTGCCAGCTCACCGGCCCGACTAGCGGGCACAGATACGCAGTATTTT. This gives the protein CASSPARLAGTDTQYF.